The 5 T cell receptor beta chains listed next were all sequenced from one sample in a study of blood T cells in healthy people across ages. A second roughly 7 to 12 cycle PCR used barcoded and J-beta primers. TCRdb recomputed calls from the 5' RACE reads with MiXCR, one row per CDR3 protein. The sample carries some 1,500,000 distinct CDR3 sequences, about 42% recorded once. The sample taken for sequencing was blood. Receptor source: a woman aged 18-30 years in good health.

This clonotype has a single count. The chain has TRBV29-1 and TRBJ1-2; D uncertain. The CDR3 sequence is 14 residues long. Germline V lookup: CDR1 SQVTM, CDR2 ANQGSEA. V was shortened by 7 bases and J by 0 bases, with 15 bases between the two germline ends. The CDR3 region has the DNA TGCAGCGGGAGCAAGGGAAACGCTAACTATGGCTACACCTTC. As protein: CSGSKGNANYGYTF. The complete variable domain, with remaining parts taken from reference TRBV29-1 and TRBJ1-2, reads SAVISQKPSRDICQRGTSLTIQCQVDSQVTMMFWYRQQPGQSLTLIATANQGSEATYESGFVIDKFPISRPNLTFSTLTVSNMSPEDSSIYLCSGSKGNANYGYTFGSGTRLTVV.

About this clonotype itself: One junction end does not reproduce the germline sequence, and a read error may be involved. The V call is TRBV4-3, the J call TRBJ2-1; D remains unclear. In germline, CDR1 is LGHNA, CDR2 YSLEER. The CDR3 is made up of 15 amino acids. In nucleotides, the CDR3 is TGCGTCAGCAGCCAAGATCCAAACTCTTACAATGAGCAGTTCTTC. It encodes CVSSQDPNSYNEQFF.

V gene TRBV3-1 combines with J gene TRBJ1-1; D call uncertain. The CDR3 is 13 residues long. The V gene's germline CDR1 is LGHDT and CDR2 YNNKEL (reference sequence). Trimming pared 1 base from V and 5 bases from J, leaving 8 bases between. CDR3 protein: CASSQAPETEAFF. CDR3 sequence (DNA): TGTGCCAGCAGCCAAGCGCCGGAAACTGAAGCTTTCTTT. The whole variable domain, filled in from reference TRBV3-1 and TRBJ1-1, reads DTAVSQTPKYLVTQMGNDKSIKCEQNLGHDTMYWYKQDSKKFLKIMFSYNNKELIINETVPNRFSPKSPDKAHLNLHINSLELGDSAVYFCASSQAPETEAFFGQGTRLTVV.

The chain carries TRBV29-1 and TRBJ2-7; 12 bases match TRBD2. J lost 2 bases, V lost 7 bases, and 3 bases had no gene match. CDR3 length: 13 residues. CDR1 SQVTM and CDR2 ANQGSEA come from the germline V gene. DNA for the CDR3: TGCAGCGGGACTAGCGGGGCCGCCTACGAGCAGTACTTC. Translating it yields CSGTSGAAYEQYF.

The CDR3 DNA is TGCAGTGCTAGCAGGACAGGGAGGACTGGAAACACCATATATTTT. It yields the protein CSASRTGRTGNTIYF. The chain links TRBV20-1 to TRBJ1-3, with 8 bases fitting TRBD1. CDR3 length: 15 amino acids. Unmatched junction bases numbered 6, after V lost 3 bases and J lost 2 bases. CDR1 DFQATT and CDR2 SNEGSKA come from the germline V gene (reference sequence).